A selection of T cell receptor beta chains follows, all from one sample in a study of CD8+CD57+ T cells in acquired aplastic anemia. Via MiXCR, TCRdb re-called the reads, giving one row per CDR3 protein. Among around 180,000 distinct CDR3 sequences, about 60% were seen once, and the ten largest hold 45% to 50%. The sample taken for sequencing was sorted CD4+, CD8+, or CD8+CD57+ T cells (not recorded which) from PBMCs. All receptors come from a human donor in good health. Both conserved end residues are part of each CDR3. D genes are given only for firm matches. Some rows mark clone size as missing; the rest say once, few, many or name a class of expanded clone.

NA TRBJ2-7 TRBV9 NA 15 TGCGCCAGCAGCCATCAACTGGGACTCGGCTACGAGCAGTACTTC CASSHQLGLGYEQYF
NA TRBJ1-1 TRBV19 NA 13 TGTGCCAGTAGCCAGGCAGCGGACACTGAAGCTTTCTTT CASSQAADTEAFF
many TRBJ2-5 TRBV12-3/TRBV12-4 TRBD1 16 TGTGCCAGCAGTTTAGGAGACAGGGGGCTCCAAGAGACCCAGTACTTC CASSLGDRGLQETQYF
many TRBJ2-3 TRBV19 NA 15 TGTGCCAGTAGTATAGGGTTACCTAGCACAGATACGCAGTATTTT CASSIGLPSTDTQYF
few TRBJ2-5 TRBV2 NA 15 TGTGCCAGCAGTGACGGCAGGGCGTACCAAGAGACCCAGTACTTC CASSDGRAYQETQYF
NA TRBJ1-1 TRBV7-9 TRBD1 14 TGTGCCAGCAGCTTAGGGGGACAGGCCACTGAAGCTTTCTTT CASSLGGQATEAFF
many TRBJ2-7 TRBV4-1 TRBD2 15 TGCGCCAGCAGCCAAGAGGGACTAGCGGGAGACGAGCAGTACTTC CASSQEGLAGDEQYF
few TRBJ2-1 TRBV10-1 TRBD2 12 TGCGCCAGCAGTCGGGGGGGCAATGAGCAGTTCTTC CASSRGGNEQFF
many TRBJ1-5 TRBV6-6 NA 14 TGTGCCAGCAGTTACGACAGGTCAAATCAGCCCCAGCATTTT CASSYDRSNQPQHF
NA TRBJ2-7 TRBV2 TRBD2 14 TGTGCCAGCAGGGCGGGGGGACTAGCGGGGACACAGTACTTC CASRAGGLAGTQYF
many TRBJ2-7 TRBV7-9 TRBD2 16 TGTGCCAGCAGACCCGGGACTAGCGGGACCCACTACGAGCAGTACTTC CASRPGTSGTHYEQYF
NA TRBJ2-7 TRBV6-1 NA 11 TGTGCCAGCAAGGGTAGCTACGAGCAGTACTTC CASKGSYEQYF
few TRBJ2-7 TRBV20-1 NA 13 TGCAGTGCTAGAGATCAGGTTGGCTACGAGCAGTACTTC CSARDQVGYEQYF
NA TRBJ2-7 TRBV14 NA 13 TGTGCCAGCAGCCACGGGGCTTACTACGAGCAGTACTTC CASSHGAYYEQYF
NA TRBJ2-2 TRBV7-9 NA 12 TGTGCCAGCAGCCCAAAGGGCGGGGAGCTGTTTTTT CASSPKGGELFF
many TRBJ2-3 TRBV4-2 NA 14 TGTGCCAGCAGCCTTAGCGGAGAGGTAGATACGCAGTATTTT CASSLSGEVDTQYF
NA TRBJ2-7 TRBV11-2 NA 14 TGTGCCAGCAGCTTAGTAAGGTCAACCTACGAGCAGTACTTC CASSLVRSTYEQYF
many TRBJ2-1 TRBV12-3/TRBV12-4 NA 13 TGTGCCAGCAGTTGGGAGGAGGTCGATGAGCAGTTCTTC CASSWEEVDEQFF
NA TRBJ2-3 TRBV24-1 TRBD2 14 TGTGCCACCAGTGACGCTAGCGGTCCAGATACGCAGTATTTT CATSDASGPDTQYF
NA TRBJ1-5 TRBV30 NA 14 TGTGCCTGGGGTTCCCAACGAGCTAATCAGCCCCAGCATTTT CAWGSQRANQPQHF
NA TRBJ2-3 TRBV3-1 NA 13 TGTGCCAGCAGCCAAGATACATCGAATACGCAGTATTTT CASSQDTSNTQYF
many TRBJ2-7 TRBV29-1 TRBD1 14 TGCAGCGTTGAAGTGGGAGACAGGGGATACGAGCAGTACTTC CSVEVGDRGYEQYF
NA TRBJ2-7 TRBV6-1 TRBD2 14 TGTGCCAGCAGTTCAGGACTAGCGATCCACGAGCAGTACTTC CASSSGLAIHEQYF
many TRBJ2-1 TRBV10-3 TRBD2 19 TGTGCCATCAGTGAGTCCGCACCTCTGACTAGCGGGAACGGCAATGAGCAGTTCTTC CAISESAPLTSGNGNEQFF
many TRBJ2-7 TRBV9 TRBD1 13 TGTGCCAGCAGCCCAACAGGGGTTCACGAGCAGTACTTC CASSPTGVHEQYF